The TCR beta chain under discussion was sequenced for a study of blood T cells in healthy people across ages. Deletions cut 4 bases from V and 0 bases from J, with 12 bases between. This CDR3 spans 15 amino acids. Germline values: CDR1 SGHTA, CDR2 FQGNSA. A second PCR, run for roughly 7 to 12 cycles, used a sample-barcoded 5' primer plus a J-beta primer mix. MiXCR, run by TCRdb on the 5' RACE reads, gives a single entry per CDR3 protein. The sample includes about 590,000 distinct CDR3 sequences, less than 35% of them seen just once. This clonotype was seen ten or more times. The rearrangement links TRBV7-2 to TRBJ1-2, with no clear D. The clonotype originates from an elderly woman in good health. Sequences were obtained from blood. The CDR3 DNA reads TGTGCCAGCAGCTCCCCCGACACCTCTAACTATGGCTACACCTTC. Translating it yields CASSSPDTSNYGYTF.